This passage covers 10 T cell receptor beta chains from one sample sequenced in a study of identical twins. From the 5' RACE reads, TCRdb called clonotypes with MiXCR, one entry per CDR3 protein. The sample has around 280,000 distinct CDR3 sequences; about 8.3% are singletons. These data were also reused for a study on yellow fever vaccine responses in identical twins.

The sample taken for sequencing was memory (CD45RO+) T cells sorted from blood. Receptor source: a woman under 30 in good health.

This clonotype appeared a few times. The rearrangement links TRBV5-1 to TRBJ2-1; tentative D call: TRBD1 (5 bases). V was clipped by 4 bases and J by 4 bases, with 24 bases between them. Germline CDR1 and CDR2: SGHRS and YFSETQ. This CDR3 is built from 18 residues. In nucleotides, the CDR3 is TGCGCCAGCAGCCAGTGGCTCCTCTCACAGGCGGATTACAATGAGCAGTTCTTC. The encoded protein is CASSQWLLSQADYNEQFF.

The count of this clonotype is one. It may be a read error: a sequence one base away is much more abundant. The V call is TRBV6-2 or TRBV6-3, the J call TRBJ2-2; TRBD2 might be the D (5 bases). The CDR3 has 13 amino acids. Per the germline V gene, CDR1 is MNHEY and CDR2 is SVGEGT. CDR3 residues: CASSSDETGELLF. Here the CDR3 DNA reads TGTGCCAGCAGCTCCGACGAGACCGGGGAGCTGCTTTTT.

This clonotype was seen at least ten times. The rearrangement links TRBV10-3 to TRBJ1-4, with TRBD1 identical over 11 bases. Germline-derived CDR1 and CDR2 are ENHRY and SYGVKD. This CDR3 has 15 residues. With 3 bases clipped from V and 8 bases from J, the junction kept 5 bases outside the gene matches. The CDR3 protein is CAISDPGQGEEKLFF. The CDR3 nucleotides are TGTGCCATCAGTGACCCGGGACAGGGGGAAGAAAAACTGTTTTTT.

This clonotype has ten or more counts. This chain joins TRBV10-2 and TRBJ2-3, with D possibly matching TRBD2 (6 bases). V was pared by 3 bases and J by 1 base, with 8 bases between. Germline V lookup: CDR1 WSHSY, CDR2 SAAADI. This CDR3 comprises 14 residues. For the CDR3, the DNA is TGCGCCAGCAGTGACCCTAGCGGCACAGATACGCAGTATTTT. Amino acid sequence: CASSDPSGTDTQYF.

The chain couples TRBV6-1 to TRBJ2-3; 9 bases are shared with TRBD2. V gave up 6 bases and J gave up 3 bases; unmatched junction bases: 10. The CDR3 runs 16 residues. The germline gives CDR1 MNHNS, CDR2 SASEGT. The CDR3 DNA reads TGTGCCAGCAGCCAACGTGGGCGGGGGGGGACAGATACGCAGTATTTT. It yields the protein CASSQRGRGGTDTQYF.

This sequence joins TRBV3-1 and TRBJ1-6; the D gene is possibly TRBD1 (6 bases). The CDR3 contains 17 residues. Germline-derived CDR1 and CDR2 are LGHDT and YNNKEL (reference sequence). Deletions cut 0 bases from V and 0 bases from J, with 9 bases between. The CDR3 loop is CASSQEQGGSYNSPLHF. The CDR3 DNA is TGTGCCAGCAGCCAAGAACAGGGTGGCTCCTATAATTCACCCCTCCACTTT.

This clonotype appeared many times. V usage is TRBV6-5 and J usage is TRBJ2-3; either TRBD1 or TRBD2 may fit D (5 bases each). The V and J ends lost 10 bases and 7 bases respectively, with 15 bases between them. Germline V gene data show CDR1 as MNHEY and CDR2 as SVGAGI. This CDR3 contains 12 residues. DNA of the CDR3: TGTGCCACCTCCCAGGGAGTTCATACGCAGTATTTT. Its protein is CATSQGVHTQYF.

This clonotype occurred many times. V and J are TRBV20-1 and TRBJ1-4; no definite D call. Deletions cut 2 bases from V and 8 bases from J, with 3 bases between. This CDR3 contains 10 residues. Germline V gene data show CDR1 as DFQATT and CDR2 as SNEGSKA (reference sequence). Here the CDR3 reads CSARTEKLFF. Here the CDR3 DNA reads TGCAGTGCTAGAACAGAAAAACTGTTTTTT.

The genes are TRBV12-3 or TRBV12-4 and TRBJ2-5, with D possibly TRBD1 on 5 matching bases. V gave up 0 bases and J gave up 4 bases, with 15 bases separating them. The CDR3 consists of 16 residues. The DNA of the CDR3 is TGTGCCAGCAGTTTAGCCGGATGGGGCTTGGTAGAGACCCAGTACTTC. Translated, it gives CASSLAGWGLVETQYF.

Many counts were recorded for this clonotype. This chain joins TRBV7-3 and TRBJ2-1, with D perhaps matching TRBD1 (6 bases). The germline V gene has CDR1 SGHTA and CDR2 FQGTGA. This CDR3 spans 16 amino acids. V lost 1 base, J lost 9 bases, and 19 bases lay in between. The CDR3 region has the DNA TGTGCCAGCAGCTTAATGGTAGCCAGGGGATCAACTGAGCAGTTCTTC. It is translated as CASSLMVARGSTEQFF.